The present T cell receptor beta chain was sequenced within a study of blood T cell repertoires in COVID-19. As for the study in general: COVID-19 samples, acute and convalescent, were from the United States, Italy and Spain. T cells, B-cell-depleted T cells, or PBMCs provided the cDNA or gDNA that served as material.

This clone has just a few counts. As handled by the study authors: Amplification from reference gene primers served as the basis for estimated nucleated cell counts. Method: immunoSEQ multiplex PCR; TCRdb's copy keeps in-frame clones and lacks some. The DNA gave D and trimming, while V, J and clone size come from that table. The profile shows 100,000 to 150,000 clones, approximately 91% of them singletons. CDR1 and CDR2 (germline): SEHNR, FQNEAQ (reference sequence). The CDR3 is made up of 16 amino acids. Trimming pared 5 bases from V and 0 bases from J, leaving 11 bases between. Sequencing was performed on peripheral blood. The J gene is TRBJ1-6, the V gene TRBV7-9; no reliable D call. This TCR was sampled from a woman of 80 years or more with acute or convalescent COVID-19. CDR3 sequence reads: CASSPTGNSYNSPLHF. The DNA of the CDR3 is TGTGCCAGCAGCCCCACCGGGAACTCCTATAATTCACCCCTCCACTTT.